This entry describes one T cell receptor (beta chain). The antigen it binds to is not known. The sample holds no much larger clone one base away, and base qualities are not on file. The CDR3, from cysteine to phenylalanine, totals 14 residues. Left in the record is the CDR3 DNA by itself, 42 bases read in frame from the first base. The CDR1 and CDR2 encoded by the germline V gene are SGHAT and FQNNGV. V lost 6 bases and J lost 3 bases, and the count of bases not matched to a germline gene is 8. This entry comes from a study of beta chain features in type 1 diabetes listed by TCRdb under 2018. Notes on the research overall: No differences in mean age, gender distribution, total cell number or subset yield were found between patients and healthy donors. Regulatory and stem cell-like memory subsets were isolated from only 8 patients and roughly eight healthy donors, whereas naive and central memory subsets came from all 30 or so donors. A total of around 110,000,000 sorted cells were examined across all samples, and a strong correlation was observed between cell number per subset and RNA yield. The study compared TCRB repertoires of sorted circulating CD4+ T cell subsets between recently diagnosed type 1 diabetes patients and matched healthy donors. The full study reports these points: Type 1 diabetes patients showed a moderate but significant shortening of TCRB CDR3 length in all four CD4+ subsets. Because small numbers of individuals were included in the HLA sub-analyses, any influence of HLA type on TCRB rearrangement was left unresolved. Naive, central memory and regulatory TCRB repertoires appeared to be more similar among patients than among healthy donors. PCR might favor shorter templates, but patient and control samples were amplified and corrected together, so any skew would affect both groups equally. At VDJ recombination sites, patients with type 1 diabetes made fewer insertions and deleted more nucleotides, a pattern implying thymic rearrangement abnormalities. Because cDNA rather than genomic DNA was sequenced, highly expressing activated cells could have been over-represented, although no difference in activation and CD3 levels was found between groups.

Each donor gave one peripheral blood draw, approximately 110 mL on average, collected into heparinised tubes. Using a panel that included CD45RO, CCR7, CD25, CD127, CD95 and CD27, naive, central memory, regulatory and stem cell-like memory CD4+ T cells were sorted on a BD FACSAria II. Purity was above 95% for every sorted population. Right away, PBMCs were isolated by Lymphoprep density gradient centrifugation and were stained directly, with no culture step. To minimize batch effects, samples were stained and sorted in pairs, one healthy donor with one patient per experiment. The High Capacity cDNA Reverse Transcription Kit was used to reverse transcribe all of the isolated RNA, meaning that expressed TCRB transcripts were what got sequenced. Naive, central memory and regulatory T cell samples underwent deep immunoSEQ sequencing, averaging around 4 million total reads per sample. Sorted cells were lysed in RLT buffer and RNA was extracted with DNase-treated RNeasy Micro or Mini kits, depending on cell number. Each cell subset was processed separately to prevent cross-contamination, with patient and healthy donor samples processed together. Using the immunoSEQ multiplex PCR, TCRB sequences were amplified from cDNA into 87-bp fragments spanning the CDR3 region. Sequencing of the amplicons was performed on the Illumina HiSeq platform. As for how the authors treated the data: Synthetic template baselines were used to correct PCR bias computationally, reads within Hamming distance 2 were collapsed, and singletons that could not be merged were discarded. Reads were aligned to IMGT to assign V, D and J genes, CDR3 length, and insertions or deletions at six rearrangement sites. Clonotype counts were normalized to sorted cell number within each subset before computing true diversity and Gini coefficients with the tcR R package. The overlap coefficient, calculated on TCRB nucleotide sequences, was used to quantify repertoire sharing. Out-of-frame TCRB sequences from naive cells were analyzed to stand in for the pre-selection repertoire. In its TCRdb copy, this immuneACCESS table keeps in-frame sequences only and misses some clones. Where compared with another copy, unresolved V genes explain less than half of these, and the others have no known cause. That table is the source of V, J and clone size, and D and trimming were worked out from the DNA. Here the sample has roughly 700,000 clones; over 10% occur a single time. The ten largest account for around 0.022% of the sample.

Sequences were obtained from naive CD4+ T cells from blood. The meaning of the sample's cell subset or site label: true naive CD4+ T cells. This TCR was sampled from a young man with type 1 diabetes. Recombination joined TRBV11-2 with TRBJ2-7; 7 bases in between match TRBD1. This receptor has the CDR3 CASRMGQIYYEQYF. The DNA sequence is as follows: TGTGCCAGCAGAATGGGACAGATCTACTACGAGCAGTACTTC.